This TCR beta chain appears in the sequencing data of a study of beta chain features in type 1 diabetes. About this clone itself: Its antigen remains unidentified.

Germline V gives CDR1 LNHDA, CDR2 SQIVND (reference sequence). This CDR3 comprises 12 residues. The V end was cut by 6 bases, the J end by 6 bases, with 11 bases between. Investigators reverse transcribed all isolated RNA, so they sequenced expressed TCRB transcripts. TCRdb's copy holds only in-frame clones and misses some; the assay was immunoSEQ multiplex PCR. The sample holds nearly 700,000 clones, 13% seen once. Study results and caveats: Researchers report that Type 1 diabetes patients had moderately but significantly shorter TCRB CDR3s across all four CD4+ subsets.

Sequenced material: naive CD4+ T cells from blood. The chain combines TRBV19 with TRBJ1-2, with unresolved D. This receptor was taken from a young man with type 1 diabetes. The CDR3 region has the DNA TGTGCCAGTAGACGTACCCAAGATGGCTACACCTTC. Residues: CASRRTQDGYTF.